At least ten counts were recorded for the clone carrying this TCR beta chain. This specimen comes from a study of regulatory T cells in long-lasting Graves disease. Study context: Graves' cases, newly diagnosed, had used antithyroid drugs under 3 months.

For TCR beta, libraries came from iRepertoire HTBI primers and Arm-PCR of CDR3 regions. TCRdb passed the multiplex PCR reads through MiXCR, listing each CDR3 protein once. The table records a few hundred thousand distinct CDR3 sequences, 15% to 20% of them present only once. The time point is: newly diagnosed GD, antithyroid drugs for less than 3 months. The TCR library used RNA extracted from PBMCs. The data were also submitted as part of a second study, on T cells in Graves' hyperthyroidism and ophthalmopathy. That work states: The definition of stable Graves' hyperthyroidism was no ophthalmopathy progression within 18 months.

This TCR was sampled from a woman between 18 and 29 years old with Graves disease. The sample in question was peripheral blood mononuclear cells (PBMCs), obtained at new diagnosis, from a patient treated with antithyroid drugs.

In DNA, the CDR3 is TGCAGCGTCGATGGGGGTTCGGTCGGTGAAAAACTGTTTTTT. Translated, it gives CSVDGGSVGEKLFF. This chain connects TRBV29-1 to TRBJ1-4; TRBD1 might be the D (5 bases). The V and J ends lost 6 bases and 7 bases respectively, with 18 bases between them. This CDR3 comprises 14 residues. Germline V gene lookup returns CDR1 SQVTM and CDR2 ANQGSEA.